This is a list of T cell receptor beta chains from one sample in a study of T cell responses to AZD1222 COVID-19 vaccine. Profiling relied on immunoSEQ multiplex PCR, and the TCRdb table lists in-frame clones only, not all of them. Of around 110,000 clones listed, about nine tenths are singletons. Here the sequenced sample was peripheral blood, taken 28 days after the second AZD1222 dose. The receptors were gathered from an adult who received the AZD1222 COVID-19 vaccine. CDR3s include the opening cysteine and the closing phenylalanine or tryptophan. A D gene is named only where the DNA matches it firmly. A row's size may be missing; if present it is once, few, many or a size class.

>TRBJ1-6|.|.|TRBV30
TGTGCCTGGAGCCACCTTTCGGAGTATAATTCACCCCTCCACTTT
CAWSHLSEYNSPLHF
>TRBJ2-1|.|.|TRBV5-5
TGTGCCAGCAGCCCCTATAGGGTGGATCCATACTCCTACAATGAGCAGTTCTTC
CASSPYRVDPYSYNEQFF
>TRBJ1-5|.|.|TRBV28
TGTGCCAGCAGCCGTAATGCGAAAGGTCAGCCCCAGCATTTT
CASSRNAKGQPQHF
>TRBJ1-2|.|TRBD1|TRBV6-5
TGTGCCAGCAGTTACCCGACAGGGGGCTTCTATGGCTACACCTTC
CASSYPTGGFYGYTF
>TRBJ2-7|.|TRBD2|TRBV4-2
TGTGCCAGCAGCCAAGATCACGGGGGGGCTTACGAGCAGTACTTC
CASSQDHGGAYEQYF
>TRBJ2-2|.|TRBD1|TRBV4-3
TGCGCCAGCAGCATGGGACAGGCCACCGGGGAGCTGTTTTTT
CASSMGQATGELFF
>TRBJ1-4|.|.|TRBV4-1
TGCGCCAGCAGCCCCCAGGAGCGGCCTGAAAAACTGTTTTTT
CASSPQERPEKLFF
>TRBJ2-1|.|TRBD1|TRBV27
TGTGCCAGCAGTTCCCGGACAGGGCATGAGCAGTTCTTC
CASSSRTGHEQFF
>TRBJ2-7|.|TRBD2|TRBV28
TGTGCCAGCATGGGTCTCGGGACTAGCGGCTACGAGCAGTACTTC
CASMGLGTSGYEQYF
>TRBJ1-5|.|TRBD1|TRBV6-5
TGTGCCAGTTCGGACAGGGTAAGACAGCCCCAGCATTTT
CASSDRVRQPQHF
>TRBJ1-1|once|.|TRBV14
TGTGCCAGCAGCCAAATCTGGCGGGAGAACACTGAAGCTTTCTTT
CASSQIWRENTEAFF